This is a list of T cell receptor beta chains from one sample in a study of shared clonotypes between healthy human individuals. Sequenced by immunoSEQ multiplex PCR; TCRdb stores in-frame clones only, minus some. This repertoire shows 2 million to 3 million clones, 90% to 95% found once; its top ten account for 0.36%. Sequencing input: naive CD4+ T cells from PBMCs. Source of these receptors: a man between 18 and 35 years old in good health. Some clones in this sample may be carry-over from other donors' samples. CDR3s include the opening cysteine and the closing phenylalanine or tryptophan. Each record gives: D gene, clone size, V gene, J gene, CDR3 DNA, CDR3 protein. A D gene is named only where the DNA matches it firmly. Clone sizes are given selectively: once, few, many, or a class where the clone is expanded.

D gene: TRBD1
clone size: .
V gene: TRBV6-1
J gene: TRBJ1-2
CDR3 DNA: TGTGCCAGCAGTGAACGCGGACAGGTTTCCTATGGCTACACCTTC
CDR3 protein: CASSERGQVSYGYTF

D gene: TRBD1
clone size: .
V gene: TRBV28
J gene: TRBJ1-2
CDR3 DNA: TGTGCCAGCAGTCTTCCGGGACAGGGTGTCTATGGCTACACCTTC
CDR3 protein: CASSLPGQGVYGYTF

D gene: .
clone size: .
V gene: TRBV6-5
J gene: TRBJ1-2
CDR3 DNA: TGTGCCAGCAGTTACTCGAGTGACGGAGTCTATGGCTACACCTTC
CDR3 protein: CASSYSSDGVYGYTF

D gene: .
clone size: .
V gene: TRBV4-3
J gene: TRBJ2-1
CDR3 DNA: TGCGCCAGCAGCCATGTACACCCACCCGAGCAGTTCTTC
CDR3 protein: CASSHVHPPEQFF

D gene: .
clone size: .
V gene: TRBV29-1
J gene: TRBJ2-3
CDR3 DNA: TGCAGCGTTGAATCGGTCTCTCAGGGGTATTTT
CDR3 protein: CSVESVSQGYF

D gene: .
clone size: .
V gene: TRBV28
J gene: TRBJ1-5
CDR3 DNA: TGTGCCAGCAGTTTTGCAGGGCCACTTAGCAATCAGCCCCAGCATTTT
CDR3 protein: CASSFAGPLSNQPQHF

D gene: .
clone size: .
V gene: TRBV28
J gene: TRBJ1-1
CDR3 DNA: TGTGCCAGCAGATCACAGGGCCTCCTCAAGAGGAACACTGAAGCTTTCTTT
CDR3 protein: CASRSQGLLKRNTEAFF

D gene: .
clone size: .
V gene: TRBV5-4
J gene: TRBJ2-7
CDR3 DNA: TGTGCCAGCAGCCATAGTGGCGCTCGACGTGACGAGCAGTACTTC
CDR3 protein: CASSHSGARRDEQYF

D gene: TRBD1
clone size: .
V gene: TRBV30
J gene: TRBJ2-5
CDR3 DNA: TGTGCCTTCAAAAAGACAGGGCCCCCAGCCCAGTACTTC
CDR3 protein: CAFKKTGPPAQYF

D gene: .
clone size: .
V gene: TRBV27
J gene: TRBJ2-5
CDR3 DNA: TGTGCCAGCAGTTCCTCGCTTTACGGAGAGACCCAGTACTTC
CDR3 protein: CASSSSLYGETQYF

D gene: .
clone size: .
V gene: TRBV7-2
J gene: TRBJ2-1
CDR3 DNA: TGTGCCAGCAGCCTAGCGAGGAGCTCCTACAATGAGCAGTTCTTC
CDR3 protein: CASSLARSSYNEQFF

D gene: .
clone size: .
V gene: TRBV10-2
J gene: TRBJ1-6
CDR3 DNA: TGCGCCAGCAGAATTTCACAGCAAAATTCACCCCTCCACTTT
CDR3 protein: CASRISQQNSPLHF

D gene: .
clone size: .
V gene: TRBV6-4
J gene: TRBJ1-1
CDR3 DNA: TGTGCCAGCAGTGACGGACGACAGGCAAACTTT
CDR3 protein: CASSDGRQANF

D gene: .
clone size: .
V gene: TRBV28
J gene: TRBJ1-2
CDR3 DNA: .
CDR3 protein: CASSFSLDRHYGYTF

D gene: .
clone size: .
V gene: TRBV6-5
J gene: TRBJ2-7
CDR3 DNA: TGTGCCAGCAGATCCCAGGGAGCCTCTGCGGCCGAGCAGTACTTC
CDR3 protein: CASRSQGASAAEQYF

D gene: .
clone size: .
V gene: TRBV5-1
J gene: TRBJ2-5
CDR3 DNA: TGCGCCAGCAGGGCAGGGGCCCAAGAGACCCAGTACTTC
CDR3 protein: CASRAGAQETQYF

D gene: TRBD2
clone size: .
V gene: TRBV7-2
J gene: TRBJ2-3
CDR3 DNA: TGTGCCAGCAGCTTAGGAGCTAGCGGGGTCACAGATACGCAGTATTTT
CDR3 protein: CASSLGASGVTDTQYF

D gene: .
clone size: once
V gene: TRBV9
J gene: TRBJ2-3
CDR3 DNA: TGTGCCAGCACCCCAAGGCTGACTAGCACAGATACGCAGTATTTT
CDR3 protein: CASTPRLTSTDTQYF

D gene: TRBD1
clone size: once
V gene: TRBV19
J gene: TRBJ2-7
CDR3 DNA: TGTGCCAGTAGAAAGCGGACAGGGGGCGTTTACGAGCAGTACTTC
CDR3 protein: CASRKRTGGVYEQYF

D gene: .
clone size: .
V gene: TRBV4-2
J gene: TRBJ2-3
CDR3 DNA: TGTGCCAGCAGCCAAGATCGTAGGGTTGAAGATACGCAGTATTTT
CDR3 protein: CASSQDRRVEDTQYF

D gene: .
clone size: .
V gene: TRBV5-1
J gene: TRBJ2-3
CDR3 DNA: TGCGCCAGCAGCTTGGAAGGAGGCAGGGGAGGAGATACGCAGTATTTT
CDR3 protein: CASSLEGGRGGDTQYF

D gene: TRBD2
clone size: .
V gene: TRBV5-1
J gene: TRBJ2-3
CDR3 DNA: TGCGCCAGCAGCATCGGGGGGTCAGGAGAGGATACGCAGTATTTT
CDR3 protein: CASSIGGSGEDTQYF

D gene: .
clone size: .
V gene: TRBV6-1
J gene: TRBJ2-3
CDR3 DNA: TGTGCCAGCAGTGAACGTGGGGGTTTCTCTTTTACGCAGTATTTT
CDR3 protein: CASSERGGFSFTQYF

D gene: .
clone size: .
V gene: TRBV19
J gene: TRBJ1-1
CDR3 DNA: TGTGCCAGTACCCTGGACACTGAAGCTTTCTTT
CDR3 protein: CASTLDTEAFF

D gene: .
clone size: few
V gene: TRBV5-1
J gene: TRBJ1-1
CDR3 DNA: TGCGCCAGCAGCTTGGTAAGCGGGGCCAACACTGAAGCTTTCTTT
CDR3 protein: CASSLVSGANTEAFF

D gene: .
clone size: .
V gene: TRBV5-1
J gene: TRBJ2-5
CDR3 DNA: TGCGCCAGCAGTTTTCAGGGTTCTCAAGAGACCCAGTACTTC
CDR3 protein: CASSFQGSQETQYF

D gene: .
clone size: once
V gene: TRBV5-4
J gene: TRBJ2-7
CDR3 DNA: TGTGCCAGCAGCCCCCGACGGGGCTACGAGCAGTACTTC
CDR3 protein: CASSPRRGYEQYF